Each of the 30 T cell receptor beta chains below was sequenced from the same sample in a study of beta chain features in type 1 diabetes. Reverse transcription of all isolated RNA meant that expressed TCRB transcripts were sequenced. The assay was immunoSEQ multiplex PCR, and TCRdb's table has in-frame clones only and misses some. In the table there are 25,000 or so clones, nearly 70% of which are singletons. The sequencing sample was made of Tregs from blood. The receptors here all came from a woman in her thirties or forties in good health.

This clone was recorded once. The chain carries TRBV2 and TRBJ2-3; D is unresolved. Trimming took 3 bases from V and 0 from J, leaving 4 bases between them. Germline V gene lookup returns CDR1 SNHLY and CDR2 FYNNEI. The CDR3 sequence is 13 residues long. The DNA for the CDR3 is TGTGCCAGCAGTGAGCGGAGCACAGATACGCAGTATTTT. It yields the protein CASSERSTDTQYF.

The rearrangement links TRBV5-6 to TRBJ1-2; the D is unclear. With 0 bases removed from V and 2 bases from J, the gap between germline ends came to 8 bases. The CDR3 is made up of 14 amino acids. Looked up from germline, CDR1 is SGHDT and CDR2 is YYEEEE. CDR3 coding DNA: TGTGCCAGCAGCTTGGAGCAAACCAACTATGGCTACACCTTC. The encoded protein is CASSLEQTNYGYTF.

This chain uses TRBV7-9 with TRBJ2-3; the match to TRBD2 covers 9 bases. This CDR3 region has 16 residues. Germline assignment: CDR1 SEHNR and CDR2 FQNEAQ (reference sequence). J lost 3 bases, V lost 6 bases, and 10 bases had no gene match. The CDR3 region is CASSYEGGGATDTQYF. The CDR3 DNA is TGTGCCAGCAGTTATGAGGGCGGGGGGGCGACAGATACGCAGTATTTT.

This clone was recorded a few times. The chain couples TRBV4-1 to TRBJ2-7, with D perhaps TRBD2 (6 bases). This CDR3 is built from 18 residues. The ends were cut back, 2 bases at V and 0 bases at J, with 20 bases in the middle. The germline CDR1 and CDR2 sequences are MGHRA and YSYEKL. CDR3 sequence (DNA): TGCGCCAGCAGCCAACCACGCGGGGAAGCCCTTAGCTCCTACGAGCAGTACTTC. Its translation: CASSQPRGEALSSYEQYF.

The chain links TRBV6-5 to TRBJ1-6, with D uncertain. V was shortened by 5 bases and J by 14 bases, with 13 bases between the two germline ends. This CDR3 contains 12 residues. Per the germline V gene, CDR1 is MNHEY and CDR2 is SVGAGI. CDR3 DNA sequence: TGTGCCAGCAGTGTAGAATTGATTGCCCTCCACTTT. This translates into CASSVELIALHF.

This clone occurred a few times. CDR3 sequence: CASGTSGVYNEQFF. DNA of the CDR3: TGTGCCAGCGGAACTAGCGGGGTTTACAATGAGCAGTTCTTC. This chain joins TRBV5-4 and TRBJ2-1; 10 bases agree with TRBD2. The CDR3 consists of 14 residues. Germline CDR1 and CDR2: SGHNT and YYREEE (reference sequence). J was trimmed by 4 bases and V by 7 bases; bases with no gene match: 5.

The chain carries TRBV7-9 and TRBJ1-5; weak D call: TRBD1 (5 bases). The CDR3 is made up of 14 amino acids. The germline V gene encodes CDR1 SEHNR and CDR2 FQNEAQ (reference sequence). V was clipped by 3 bases and J by 3 bases, with 9 bases between them. The CDR3 bases are TGTGCCAGCAGCTTTCAGGGTATCAATCAGCCCCAGCATTTT. Its protein is CASSFQGINQPQHF. The entire variable domain, with the rest obtained from reference TRBV7-9 and TRBJ1-5, is as follows: DTGVSQNPRHKITKRGQNVTFRCDPISEHNRLYWYRQTLGQGPEFLTYFQNEAQLEKSRLLSDRFSAERPKGSFSTLEIQRTEQGDSAMYLCASSFQGINQPQHFGDGTRLSIL.

The chain has TRBV11-2 and TRBJ2-7, with 11 bases lining up with TRBD2. The germline V gene encodes CDR1 SGHAT and CDR2 FQNNGV. The CDR3 extends over 15 amino acids. Trimming took 4 bases from V and 5 from J; bases not matched to a gene: 7. In DNA form, the CDR3 reads TGTGCCAGCAGCTCCCGAAGGACTAGCGGGCACGAGCAGTACTTC. This gives the protein CASSSRRTSGHEQYF.

This chain connects TRBV6-5 to TRBJ2-7, with a possible D match to TRBD2 (7 bases). The CDR3 consists of 15 residues. Trimming took off 7 bases at V and 1 base at J, with 17 bases between the two ends. The V gene's germline CDR1 is MNHEY and CDR2 SVGAGI. The DNA of the CDR3 is TGTGCCAGCACCCCCTCGGGGGGCGTATCCTACGAGCAGTACTTC. This sequence encodes CASTPSGGVSYEQYF.

The chain links TRBV19 to TRBJ1-5, with D perhaps matching TRBD1 (6 bases). The germline V gene encodes CDR1 LNHDA and CDR2 SQIVND (reference sequence). Trimming pared 5 bases from V and 5 bases from J, leaving 10 bases between. CDR3 length: 13 residues. In DNA form, the CDR3 reads TGTGCCAGTAGTTGGGGGCAGGATCAGCCCCAGCATTTT. Translation: CASSWGQDQPQHF.

CDR3 residues: CASSFSGLAGGIYEQYF. The DNA for the CDR3 is TGTGCCAGCAGCTTTTCGGGACTAGCGGGGGGTATCTACGAGCAGTACTTC. V usage is TRBV7-2 and J usage is TRBJ2-7; the match to TRBD2 covers 15 bases. The CDR3 has 17 amino acids. Trimming cost V 3 bases and J 3 bases; bases outside gene matches: 6. Germline V gene lookup returns CDR1 SGHTA and CDR2 FQGNSA.

The chain carries TRBV5-1 and TRBJ2-3, with D possibly TRBD1 on 6 matching bases. CDR3 length: 15 residues. Germline V gene data show CDR1 as SGHRS and CDR2 as YFSETQ. V shed 2 bases and J shed 0 bases, with 10 bases lying between them. CDR3 region: CASSLGTISTDTQYF. Written as DNA, the CDR3 is TGCGCCAGCAGCTTAGGGACAATTAGCACAGATACGCAGTATTTT.

For the CDR3, the DNA is TGTGCCAGCAGCTTCGGAGGGGTTTTCACAGATACGCAGTATTTT. Translating it yields CASSFGGVFTDTQYF. This sequence joins TRBV5-5 and TRBJ2-3; D might be TRBD2 (6 bases). Deletions cut 2 bases from V and 2 bases from J, with 12 bases between. CDR3 length equals 15 residues. In germline, CDR1 is SGHKS, CDR2 YYEKEE (reference sequence). The variable domain in full, with the rest retrieved from reference TRBV5-5 and TRBJ2-3, is DAGVTQSPTHLIKTRGQQVTLRCSPISGHKSVSWYQQVLGQGPQFIFQYYEKEERGRGNFPDRFSARQFPNYSSELNVNALLLGDSALYLCASSFGGVFTDTQYFGPGTRLTVL.

The chain couples TRBV11-2 to TRBJ1-2; 8 bases line up with TRBD1. The CDR3 is 13 amino acids. The V gene's germline CDR1 is SGHAT and CDR2 FQNNGV. V was clipped by 5 bases and J by 5 bases; unmatched bases: 4. CDR3 in DNA: TGTGCCAGCAGCCCGAGACAGGGGTATGGCTACACCTTC. Protein sequence: CASSPRQGYGYTF.

The chain is built from TRBV7-2 and TRBJ2-7; TRBD1 is a possible D gene (5 bases). CDR3 size: 14 residues. Deletions cut 4 bases from V and 0 bases from J, with 10 bases between. From germline, CDR1 is SGHTA and CDR2 FQGNSA. The CDR3 sequence is CASSYTRDSYEQYF. The CDR3, as DNA: TGTGCCAGCAGCTATACCAGGGACTCCTACGAGCAGTACTTC.

The chain has TRBV5-1 and TRBJ2-7; possible D gene TRBD2, 5 bases. Germline V lookup: CDR1 SGHRS, CDR2 YFSETQ. The CDR3 is 14 amino acids. Trimming took off 5 bases at V and 0 bases at J, with 12 bases between the two ends. CDR3 protein: CASRPSDFSYEQYF. The CDR3 DNA is TGCGCCAGCAGACCGTCGGACTTCTCCTACGAGCAGTACTTC. Filled out from reference TRBV5-1 and TRBJ2-7, the complete variable domain reads KAGVTQTPRYLIKTRGQQVTLSCSPISGHRSVSWYQQTPGQGLQFLFEYFSETQRNKGNFPGRFSGRQFSNSRSEMNVSTLELGDSALYLCASRPSDFSYEQYFGPGTRLTVT.

The chain recombines TRBV7-2 with TRBJ1-1; D may be TRBD1 (5 bases). This CDR3 spans 15 amino acids. V dropped 5 bases and J dropped 3 bases, with 16 bases sitting between them. Per germline, CDR1 SGHTA and CDR2 FQGNSA. The chain's CDR3 is CASSRPGVGDTEAFF. The CDR3 DNA reads as TGTGCCAGCAGCCGGCCGGGGGTGGGGGACACTGAAGCTTTCTTT.

The rearrangement joins TRBV9 to TRBJ2-3; 7 bases match TRBD2. Per germline, CDR1 SGDLS and CDR2 YYNGEE. The CDR3 is made up of 14 amino acids. The CDR3 protein is CSLSPRAPGGTQYF. As DNA, the CDR3 is TGTTCCCTGAGCCCCCGGGCGCCCGGGGGGACGCAGTATTTT.

CDR3: CASSKLAGGGLSGANVLTF. The CDR3 bases are TGTGCCAGCAGCAAGCTGGCGGGGGGGGGCCTCTCTGGGGCCAACGTCCTGACTTTC. The chain has TRBV11-2 and TRBJ2-6; 9 bases are a match to TRBD2. J lost 0 bases, V lost 5 bases, and 11 bases had no gene match. Germline values: CDR1 SGHAT, CDR2 FQNNGV. This CDR3 has 19 residues.

Concerning this clone: An end of the junction differs from the germline gene, which may be a read error. The V and J genes are TRBV19 and TRBJ1-5, with 8 bases lining up with TRBD1. This CDR3 contains 15 residues. Germline CDR1 and CDR2: LNHDA and SQIVND (reference sequence). The CDR3 region is CTSSKGQGGNQPQHF. CDR3 nucleotide sequence: TGTACCAGTAGTAAAGGACAGGGTGGCAATCAGCCCCAGCATTTT.

The chain joins TRBV7-9 to TRBJ2-3; TRBD2 is a possible D gene (5 bases). In germline, CDR1 is SEHNR, CDR2 FQNEAQ (reference sequence). This CDR3 is 18 amino acids long. Trimming stripped 5 bases from V and 2 bases from J, with 23 bases between. The chain's CDR3 is CASSKLVNAVFSTDTQYF. CDR3 bases: TGTGCCAGCAGCAAACTAGTCAATGCCGTTTTTTCCACAGATACGCAGTATTTT.

J is TRBJ1-1 and V is TRBV7-2; possible D gene TRBD1, 6 bases. This CDR3 has 13 residues. Germline V gene sequence: CDR1 SGHTA, CDR2 FQGNSA. V lost 6 bases and J lost 4, with 12 bases in between. The CDR3: CASSTNRVTEAFF. CDR3 bases: TGTGCCAGCAGTACAAACAGGGTCACTGAAGCTTTCTTT.

The CDR3 reads CASSDPGQHYGYTF. The CDR3 DNA reads as TGTGCCAGCAGTGATCCGGGACAGCACTATGGCTACACCTTC. J is TRBJ1-2 and V is TRBV25-1, with 7 bases fitting TRBD1. The CDR3 extends over 14 amino acids. The germline gives CDR1 MGHDK, CDR2 SYGVNS. J was trimmed by 3 bases and V by 3 bases; bases with no gene match: 4.

This clone was recorded a few times. The chain combines TRBV10-3 with TRBJ2-3, with 7 positions matching TRBD2. The CDR3 covers 14 residues. V was pared by 10 bases and J by 2 bases, with 9 bases of the junction left unmatched. The germline CDR1 and CDR2 sequences are ENHRY and SYGVKD. The CDR3 spells CATSQRGTTDTQYF. In DNA form, the CDR3 reads TGTGCCACCTCCCAGCGGGGCACCACAGATACGCAGTATTTT.

In DNA form, the CDR3 reads TGTGCCAGCAGCGGGGGACTAGCCCCCTACAATGAGCAGTTCTTC. Protein: CASSGGLAPYNEQFF. The V call is TRBV6-5, the J call TRBJ2-1; 9 bases align to TRBD2. V shed 6 bases and J 2 bases; nucleotides not matched to a gene: 5. The CDR3 is 15 residues long. Germline V gene sequence: CDR1 MNHEY, CDR2 SVGAGI.

The chain links TRBV12-5 to TRBJ2-5; no clear D. V shed 6 bases and J shed 2 bases, with 7 bases lying between them. This CDR3 contains 12 residues. Germline V gene sequence: CDR1 LGHNT, CDR2 FRNRAP. CDR3 DNA sequence: TGTGCTAGTGGCGGTAGACAAGAGACCCAGTACTTC. Its translation: CASGGRQETQYF.

Remarks on this clone: The junction departs from the called germline gene at one end, perhaps through a read error. The chain links TRBV7-7 to TRBJ2-1; 12 bases agree with TRBD1. This CDR3 comprises 15 residues. Germline V gene data show CDR1 as SSHAT and CDR2 as FNYEAQ (reference sequence). The CDR3 DNA reads as TGTGCTAGCAGCCTTGGGACAGGGGGCTTCGATGAGCAGTTCTTC. Translated: CASSLGTGGFDEQFF.

V gene TRBV6-1 combines with J gene TRBJ2-1, with no clear D. The germline CDR1 and CDR2 sequences are MNHNS and SASEGT. CDR3 length equals 12 residues. The V end was cut by 8 bases, the J end by 0 bases, with 5 bases between. The CDR3 coding sequence is TGTGCCAGCTCTCTCTCCTACAATGAGCAGTTCTTC. Protein sequence: CASSLSYNEQFF.

This chain uses TRBV7-8 with TRBJ2-5; 7 bases fit TRBD1. The CDR3 runs 14 residues. After removal of 4 bases from V and 5 bases from J, the junction contained 7 bases not matched to a gene. CDR1 is SGHVS, CDR2 FQNEAQ, per germline. The CDR3 region is CASSSQGRGETQYF. The CDR3 coding sequence is TGTGCCAGCAGCTCACAGGGGCGCGGCGAGACCCAGTACTTC. The full variable domain, completed using reference TRBV7-8 and TRBJ2-5, is GAGVSQSPRYKVAKRGQDVALRCDPISGHVSLFWYQQALGQGPEFLTYFQNEAQLDKSGLPSDRFFAERPEGSVSTLKIQRTQQEDSAVYLCASSSQGRGETQYFGPGTRLLVL.

The chain uses TRBV27 and TRBJ2-7, with 8 nucleotides matching TRBD1. Germline assignment: CDR1 MNHEY and CDR2 SMNVEV (reference sequence). V shed 6 bases and J 5 bases; nucleotides not matched to a gene: 6. The CDR3 has 13 amino acids. The CDR3 protein is CASRLDRADEQYF. The CDR3, as DNA: TGTGCCAGCAGACTGGACAGGGCCGACGAGCAGTACTTC.